This entry lists 14 T cell receptor beta chains sequenced from one sample in a study of PD-L1 blockade in urothelial cancer. Clones were read by immunoSEQ multiplex PCR, and TCRdb kept only the in-frame ones, dropping some. The repertoire holds 29,000 or so clones, with about 90% as singletons. The sequencing here drew on PBMCs, taken around atezolizumab (anti-PD-L1) treatment. The receptor source for this set is a man aged 50 to 60 with urothelial cancer.

The sample holds one count of this clone. The chain couples TRBV7-2 to TRBJ2-2, with 11 bases that match TRBD1. CDR1 is SGHTA and CDR2 is FQGNSA in the germline V gene. J lost 4 bases, V lost 4 bases, and 5 bases had no gene match. This CDR3 contains 16 residues. CDR3 in amino acids: CASSWGTGGPTGELFF. The CDR3 DNA reads TGTGCCAGCAGCTGGGGGACAGGGGGACCCACCGGGGAGCTGTTTTTT.

The V call is TRBV7-7, the J call TRBJ2-2, with D possibly TRBD1 on 5 matching bases. This CDR3 spans 13 amino acids. Germline-derived CDR1 and CDR2 are SSHAT and FNYEAQ (reference sequence). Trimming removed 1 base from V and 6 bases from J, with 6 bases in between. The CDR3 is CASSLDRSGELFF. The CDR3 nucleotides read TGTGCCAGCAGCTTAGACAGGTCCGGGGAGCTGTTTTTT.

The J gene is TRBJ2-5, the V gene TRBV7-9; 10 bases fit TRBD2. The germline V gene encodes CDR1 SEHNR and CDR2 FQNEAQ (reference sequence). The CDR3 sequence is 15 residues long. Unmatched junction bases numbered 9, after V lost 7 bases and J lost 4 bases. The CDR3 sequence is CASIQSAGGRETQYF. The CDR3 nucleotides are TGTGCCAGCATCCAATCAGCGGGGGGGCGAGAGACCCAGTACTTC.

V gene TRBV27 combines with J gene TRBJ2-3, with D hard to call. Trimming took off 3 bases at V and 0 bases at J, with 13 bases between the two ends. Germline-derived CDR1 and CDR2 are MNHEY and SMNVEV (reference sequence). The CDR3 runs 16 residues. The CDR3 protein is CASSFTEIASTDTQYF. The CDR3 coding sequence is TGTGCCAGCAGTTTTACGGAAATAGCTAGCACAGATACGCAGTATTTT.

The chain combines TRBV25-1 with TRBJ2-4; 8 nucleotides line up with TRBD1. Germline CDR1 is MGHDK and CDR2 is SYGVNS. Losses at the gene ends were 3 bases for V and 6 bases for J; bases not matched to a gene: 4. This CDR3 comprises 14 residues. In nucleotides, the CDR3 is TGTGCCAGCAGTGATAACAGGGGGGTAAACATTCAGTACTTC. It yields the protein CASSDNRGVNIQYF.

This clone was seen once. V and J are TRBV10-3 and TRBJ1-1; 7 bases are shared with TRBD1. The CDR3 runs 16 residues. J was trimmed by 0 bases and V by 2 bases; bases with no gene match: 6. Germline assignment: CDR1 ENHRY and CDR2 SYGVKD. The CDR3 DNA reads TGTGCCATCAGTGAGAGACAGGGAAGTATGAACACTGAAGCTTTCTTT. It encodes CAISERQGSMNTEAFF.

This clone showed up just once. The rearrangement links TRBV23-1 to TRBJ2-4; TRBD1 agrees at 7 bases. TRBV23-1 is designated an ORF whose function remains uncertain. The CDR3 extends over 17 amino acids. Trimming cost V 9 bases and J 0 bases; bases outside gene matches: 14. The CDR3 DNA is TGCGCCAGATACCCCGGGACAGCTTGTCTAGCCAAAAACATTCAGTACTTC. Amino acid sequence: CARYPGTACLAKNIQYF.

The V and J genes are TRBV5-1 and TRBJ1-6; 7 bases map to TRBD1. The CDR3 is made up of 18 amino acids. Germline trimming cut 0 bases from V and 7 bases from J; bases unmatched to any gene: 13. Looked up from germline, CDR1 is SGHRS and CDR2 is YFSETQ. In DNA, the CDR3 is TGCGCCAGCAGCTTGGGAATGTTGGGGGGCAGGGGGAATTCACCCCTCCACTTT. Translated, it gives CASSLGMLGGRGNSPLHF. Looking up the rest from reference TRBV5-1 and TRBJ1-6 gives the full variable domain: KAGVTQTPRYLIKTRGQQVTLSCSPISGHRSVSWYQQTPGQGLQFLFEYFSETQRNKGNFPGRFSGRQFSNSRSEMNVSTLELGDSALYLCASSLGMLGGRGNSPLHFGNGTRLTVT.

The chain couples TRBV29-1 to TRBJ2-1; 9 positions agree with TRBD2. With V trimmed by 4 bases and J by 4 bases, 11 bases remained unmatched. This CDR3 spans 16 amino acids. Germline V gene sequence: CDR1 SQVTM, CDR2 ANQGSEA. The CDR3, as DNA: TGCAGCGTTGTAAGGTGGAGCGGGGGGTCATACAATGAGCAGTTCTTC. Amino acids: CSVVRWSGGSYNEQFF.

The chain carries TRBV18 and TRBJ1-2; 8 bases line up with TRBD1. The V gene end was trimmed by 2 bases and the J gene end by 8 bases; junction bases not matched to a gene: 7. The germline gives CDR1 KGHSH, CDR2 LQKENI. This CDR3 region has 14 residues. The CDR3 sequence: CASSPSPTGDGYTF. DNA for the CDR3: TGTGCCAGCTCACCATCCCCGACAGGGGACGGCTACACCTTC.

V is TRBV19 and J is TRBJ2-7, with D maybe TRBD2 (5 bases). V lost 2 bases, J lost 5 bases, and 7 bases lay in between. This CDR3 is 12 amino acids long. Germline V gene data show CDR1 as LNHDA and CDR2 as SQIVND (reference sequence). The CDR3 DNA reads as TGTGCCAGTAGTATATCGGGGAACGAGCAGTACTTC. It encodes CASSISGNEQYF.

This clone was observed once. This chain joins TRBV5-5 and TRBJ2-7; 10 nucleotides align to TRBD1. The V gene end was trimmed by 1 base and the J gene end by 0 bases; junction bases not matched to a gene: 10. Per germline, CDR1 SGHKS and CDR2 YYEKEE (reference sequence). The CDR3 runs to 18 residues. CDR3 sequence: CASSLTDRGRRGSYEQYF. The CDR3 region has the DNA TGTGCCAGCAGCTTGACCGACAGGGGGCGACGAGGCTCCTACGAGCAGTACTTC.

The chain employs TRBV10-1 and TRBJ1-2; 7 nucleotides line up with TRBD1. CDR3 size: 13 residues. CDR1 is WNHNN, CDR2 SYGVQD, per germline (reference sequence). J was trimmed by 4 bases and V by 6 bases; bases with no gene match: 5. CDR3 in amino acids: CASSRDRSYGYTF. The CDR3 region has the DNA TGCGCCAGCAGCCGGGACAGATCCTATGGCTACACCTTC.

V usage is TRBV10-3 and J usage is TRBJ2-7; tentative D call: TRBD2 (6 bases). The CDR3 sequence is 11 residues long. V was clipped by 3 bases and J by 9 bases, with 9 bases between them. Looked up from germline, CDR1 is ENHRY and CDR2 is SYGVKD. CDR3 coding DNA: TGTGCCATCAGTGATAGCGGTAGGCAGTACTTC. Translating gives CAISDSGRQYF.